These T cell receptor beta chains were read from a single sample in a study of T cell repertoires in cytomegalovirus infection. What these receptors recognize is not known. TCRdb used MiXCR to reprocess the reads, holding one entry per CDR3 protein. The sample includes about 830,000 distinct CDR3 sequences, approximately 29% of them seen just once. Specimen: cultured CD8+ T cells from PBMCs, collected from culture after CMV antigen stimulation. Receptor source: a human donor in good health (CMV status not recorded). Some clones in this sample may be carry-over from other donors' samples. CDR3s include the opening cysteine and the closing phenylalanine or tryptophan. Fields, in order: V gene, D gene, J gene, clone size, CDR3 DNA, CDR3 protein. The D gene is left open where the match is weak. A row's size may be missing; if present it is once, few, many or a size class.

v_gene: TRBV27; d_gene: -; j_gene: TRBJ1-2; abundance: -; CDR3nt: TGTGCCAGCAGCATCAACAGGGTATTCGGGGGCTACACCTTC; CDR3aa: CASSINRVFGGYTF
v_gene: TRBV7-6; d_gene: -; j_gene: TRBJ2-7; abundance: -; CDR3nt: TGTGCAACCGTTGGGGGGCCGGGCGTCGGATTCGGGGACGAGCAGTACTTC; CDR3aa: CATVGGPGVGFGDEQYF
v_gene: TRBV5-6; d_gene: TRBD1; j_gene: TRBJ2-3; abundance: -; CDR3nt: TGTGCCAGCAGCTTCCGGGACAGGCTCACAGATACGCAGTATTTT; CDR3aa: CASSFRDRLTDTQYF
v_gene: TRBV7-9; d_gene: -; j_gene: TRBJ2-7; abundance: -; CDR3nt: TGTGCCAGCAGCTTAGAAGGAGGACTGAGTAACGAGCAGTACTTC; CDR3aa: CASSLEGGLSNEQYF
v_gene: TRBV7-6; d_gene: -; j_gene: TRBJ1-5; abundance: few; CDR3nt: TGTGCCAGCAGTGACAGCCACCATCAGCCCCAGCATTTT; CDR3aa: CASSDSHHQPQHF
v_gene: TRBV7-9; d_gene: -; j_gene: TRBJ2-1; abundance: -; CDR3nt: TGTGCCAGCAGTAGGGCGGGGACAGACCCGTACAATGAGCAGTTCTTC; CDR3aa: CASSRAGTDPYNEQFF
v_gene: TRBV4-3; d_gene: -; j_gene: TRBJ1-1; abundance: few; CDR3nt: TGCGCCAGCAGCCAAGAGGGGGAACGCAACACTGAAGCTTTCTTT; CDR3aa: CASSQEGERNTEAFF
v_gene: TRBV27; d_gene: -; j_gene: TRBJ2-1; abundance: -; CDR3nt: TGTGCCAGCAGTTTTTCTAAAACAGGGCAGAATGAGCAGTTCTTC; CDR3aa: CASSFSKTGQNEQFF
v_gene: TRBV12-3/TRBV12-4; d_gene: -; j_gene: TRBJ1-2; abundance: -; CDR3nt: TGTGCCAGCAGTTTATTGATCCGGAACTATGGCTACACCTTC; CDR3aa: CASSLLIRNYGYTF
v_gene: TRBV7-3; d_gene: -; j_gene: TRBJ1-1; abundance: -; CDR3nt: TGTGCCAGCAGCTTAGAGATAGATGAAGCTTTCTTT; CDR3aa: CASSLEIDEAFF
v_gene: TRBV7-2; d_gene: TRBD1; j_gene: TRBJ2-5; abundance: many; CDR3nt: TGTGCCAGCAGCCTCATGCTGGAGACAGGGATCGTCCGAGAGACCCAGTACTTC; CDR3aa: CASSLMLETGIVRETQYF
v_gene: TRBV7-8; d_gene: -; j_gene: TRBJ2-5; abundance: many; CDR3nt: TGTGCCAGCAGCCCCCCTTACCAAGAGACCCAGTACTTC; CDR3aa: CASSPPYQETQYF
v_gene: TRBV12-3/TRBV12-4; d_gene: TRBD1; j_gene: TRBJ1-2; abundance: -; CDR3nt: TGTGCCAGCAGCGCGGGACAGGGAGGAGGCTACACCTTC; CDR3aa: CASSAGQGGGYTF
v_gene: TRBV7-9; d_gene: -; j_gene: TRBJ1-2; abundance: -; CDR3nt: TGTGCCAGCAGCTTTGGGTACAGGGATGGCTACACCTTC; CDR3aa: CASSFGYRDGYTF
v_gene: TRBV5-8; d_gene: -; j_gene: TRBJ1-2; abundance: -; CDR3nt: TGTGCCAGCAGCTCGGGACCACTCTTCGGCTATGGCTACACCTTC; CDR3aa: CASSSGPLFGYGYTF
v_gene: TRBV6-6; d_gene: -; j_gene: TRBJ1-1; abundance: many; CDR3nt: TGTGCCAGCAGTTACTCGACTGCCGGGGGCACTGAAGCTTTCTTT; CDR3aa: CASSYSTAGGTEAFF
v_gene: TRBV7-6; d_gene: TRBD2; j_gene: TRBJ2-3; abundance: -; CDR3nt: TGTGCCAGCAGCTCGGACTCGTGGGTAGCGGGACCTAGCACAGATACGCAGTATTTT; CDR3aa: CASSSDSWVAGPSTDTQYF
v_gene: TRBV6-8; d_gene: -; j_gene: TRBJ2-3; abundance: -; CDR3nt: TGTGCCAGCACCCAAGGTGGCAGAAACACAGATACGCAGTATTTT; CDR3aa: CASTQGGRNTDTQYF
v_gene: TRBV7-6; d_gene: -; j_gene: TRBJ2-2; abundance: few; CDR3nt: TGTGCCAGCAGCTACCGGGACTGGGCGCGCACCGGGGAGCTGTTTTTT; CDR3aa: CASSYRDWARTGELFF
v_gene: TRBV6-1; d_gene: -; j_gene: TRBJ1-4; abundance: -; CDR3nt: TGTGCCAGCAGTACCTCGGGGTCAACTAATGAAAAACTGTTTTTT; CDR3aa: CASSTSGSTNEKLFF
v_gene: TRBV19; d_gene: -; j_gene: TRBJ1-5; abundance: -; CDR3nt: TGTGCCAGTAGTTCTACAGTAAGGGGGGGTCAGCCCCAGCATTTT; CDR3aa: CASSSTVRGGQPQHF
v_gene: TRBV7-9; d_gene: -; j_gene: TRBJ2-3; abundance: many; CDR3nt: TGTGCCAGCAGCTCCTTGAGGCTGGATAGTTTCCCTAGCACAGATACGCAGTATTTT; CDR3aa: CASSSLRLDSFPSTDTQYF
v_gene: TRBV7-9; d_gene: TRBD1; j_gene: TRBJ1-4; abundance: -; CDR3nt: TGTGCCAGCAGCAACCTTAGGACAGGGGAAGGAAAACTGTTTTTT; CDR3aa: CASSNLRTGEGKLFF
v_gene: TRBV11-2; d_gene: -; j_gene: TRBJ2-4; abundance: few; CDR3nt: TGTGCCAGCAGCTACACAAGGGCCAAAAACATTCAGTACTTC; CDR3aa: CASSYTRAKNIQYF
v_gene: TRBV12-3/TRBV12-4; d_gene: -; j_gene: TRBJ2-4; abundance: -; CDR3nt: TGTGCCAGCAGTTTAAAGAGGGCCCCTCCCAACGAAAACATTCAGTACTTC; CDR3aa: CASSLKRAPPNENIQYF
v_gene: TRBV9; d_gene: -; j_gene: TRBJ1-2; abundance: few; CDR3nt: TGTGCCAGCAGGAGCGGGTTTTATGGCTACACCTTC; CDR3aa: CASRSGFYGYTF
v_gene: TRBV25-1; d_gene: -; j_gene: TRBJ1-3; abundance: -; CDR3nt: TGTGCCACTTCGACCAGCGCCTCTGGAAACACCATATATTTT; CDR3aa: CATSTSASGNTIYF
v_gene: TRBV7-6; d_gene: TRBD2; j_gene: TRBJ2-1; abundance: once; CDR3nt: TGTGCCAGCAGCTTAGGGATAGCGGGGGGTGTTGAGCAGTTCTTC; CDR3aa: CASSLGIAGGVEQFF
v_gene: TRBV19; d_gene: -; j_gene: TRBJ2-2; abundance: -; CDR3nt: TGTGCCAGTAGAACCGGGACTTCGAACACCGGGGAGCTGTTTTTT; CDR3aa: CASRTGTSNTGELFF